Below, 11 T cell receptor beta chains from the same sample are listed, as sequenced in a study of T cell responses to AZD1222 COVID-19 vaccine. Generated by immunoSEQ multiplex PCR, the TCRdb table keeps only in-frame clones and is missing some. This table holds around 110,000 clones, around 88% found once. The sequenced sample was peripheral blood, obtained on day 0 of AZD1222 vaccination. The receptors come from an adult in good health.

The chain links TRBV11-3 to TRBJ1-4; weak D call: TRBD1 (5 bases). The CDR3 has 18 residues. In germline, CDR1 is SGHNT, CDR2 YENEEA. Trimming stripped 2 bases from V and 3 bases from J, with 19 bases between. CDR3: CASSLWAGKAAANEKLFF. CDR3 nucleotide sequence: TGTGCCAGCAGCTTATGGGCAGGGAAGGCAGCGGCTAATGAAAAACTGTTTTTT.

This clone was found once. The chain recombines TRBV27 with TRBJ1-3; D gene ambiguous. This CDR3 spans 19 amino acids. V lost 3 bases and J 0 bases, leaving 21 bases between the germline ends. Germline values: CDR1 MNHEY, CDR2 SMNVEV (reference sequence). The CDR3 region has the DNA TGTGCCAGCAGTTTCTTGCCTTTAGGACGGATCACCTCTGGAAACACCATATATTTT. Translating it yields CASSFLPLGRITSGNTIYF.

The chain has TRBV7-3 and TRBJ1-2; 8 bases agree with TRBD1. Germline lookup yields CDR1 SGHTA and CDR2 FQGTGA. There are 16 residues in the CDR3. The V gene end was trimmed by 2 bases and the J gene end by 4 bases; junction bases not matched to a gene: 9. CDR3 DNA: TGTGCCAGCAGCTTACGCCCGCGGGACAGGTCCTATGGCTACACCTTC. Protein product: CASSLRPRDRSYGYTF.

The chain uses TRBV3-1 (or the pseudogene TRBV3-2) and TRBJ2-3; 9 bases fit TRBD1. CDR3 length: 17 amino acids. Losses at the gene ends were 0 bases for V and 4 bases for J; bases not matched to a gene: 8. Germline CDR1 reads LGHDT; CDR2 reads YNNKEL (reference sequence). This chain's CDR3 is CASSQEEGQGAADTQYF. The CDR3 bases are TGTGCCAGCAGCCAAGAGGAGGGACAGGGTGCGGCAGATACGCAGTATTTT.

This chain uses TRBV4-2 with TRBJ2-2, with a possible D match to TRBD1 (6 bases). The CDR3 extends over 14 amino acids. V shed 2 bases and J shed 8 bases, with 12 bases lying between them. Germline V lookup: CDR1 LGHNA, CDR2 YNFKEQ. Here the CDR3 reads CASSQNTGIGELFF. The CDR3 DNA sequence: TGTGCCAGCAGCCAAAACACAGGGATTGGGGAGCTGTTTTTT.

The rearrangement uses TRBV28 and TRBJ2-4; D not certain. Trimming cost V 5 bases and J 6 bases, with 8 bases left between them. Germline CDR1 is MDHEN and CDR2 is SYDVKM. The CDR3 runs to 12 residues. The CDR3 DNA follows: TGTGCCAGCAGTCAACCGACAAACATTCAGTACTTC. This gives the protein CASSQPTNIQYF.

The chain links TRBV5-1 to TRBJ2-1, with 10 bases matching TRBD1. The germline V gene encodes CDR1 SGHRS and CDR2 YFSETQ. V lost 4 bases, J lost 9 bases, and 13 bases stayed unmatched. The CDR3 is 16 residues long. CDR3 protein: CASSLPTGQGVGEQFF. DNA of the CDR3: TGCGCCAGCAGCCTGCCGACCGGACAGGGGGTTGGTGAGCAGTTCTTC.

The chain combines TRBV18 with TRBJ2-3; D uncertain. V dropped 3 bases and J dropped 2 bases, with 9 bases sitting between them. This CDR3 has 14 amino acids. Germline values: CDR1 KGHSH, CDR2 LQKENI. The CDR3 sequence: CASSPLDHTDTQYF. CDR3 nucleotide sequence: TGTGCCAGCTCACCCCTGGACCACACAGATACGCAGTATTTT.

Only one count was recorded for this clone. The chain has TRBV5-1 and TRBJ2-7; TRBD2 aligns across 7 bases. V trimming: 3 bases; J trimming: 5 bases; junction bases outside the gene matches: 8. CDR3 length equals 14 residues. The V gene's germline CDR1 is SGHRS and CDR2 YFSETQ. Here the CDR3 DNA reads TGCGCCAGCAGCTCCCCGGGGAGGGGAGACGAGCAGTACTTC. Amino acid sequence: CASSSPGRGDEQYF.

Written as DNA, the CDR3 is TGTGCCAGCAGCCTCGGACAGGGGGGGTACACCGGGGAGCTGTTTTTT. Encoded protein: CASSLGQGGYTGELFF. The chain carries TRBV5-4 and TRBJ2-2; 10 nucleotides match TRBD1. The CDR3 loop spans 16 amino acids. Looked up from germline, CDR1 is SGHNT and CDR2 is YYREEE (reference sequence). V lost 4 bases, J lost 3 bases, and 6 bases stayed unmatched.

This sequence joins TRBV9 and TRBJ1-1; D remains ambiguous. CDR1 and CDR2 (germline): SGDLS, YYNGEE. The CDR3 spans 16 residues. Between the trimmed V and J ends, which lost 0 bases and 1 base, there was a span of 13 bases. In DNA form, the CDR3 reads TGTGCCAGCAGCGTAGACCACAACGTTAGGAACACTGAAGCTTTCTTT. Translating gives CASSVDHNVRNTEAFF. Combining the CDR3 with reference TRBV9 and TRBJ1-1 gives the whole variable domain DSGVTQTPKHLITATGQRVTLRCSPRSGDLSVYWYQQSLDQGLQFLIQYYNGEERAKGNILERFSAQQFPDLHSELNLSSLELGDSALYFCASSVDHNVRNTEAFFGQGTRLTVV.